The next 27 T cell receptor beta chains were all read from a single sample in a study of T-cell reconstitution after alpha-beta-depleted transplantation in children. It was with unique molecular identifiers that the TCRbeta library was prepared. TCRdb re-called the PCR reads through MiXCR, storing one row per CDR3 protein. Here the sample spans about 220,000 distinct CDR3 sequences, approximately 17% being singletons. The sample consisted of PBMCs, mostly from graft donor cells, taken 360 days after TCRalphabeta/CD19-depleted stem cell transplant. The receptors derive from a male patient aged 2-10 years who had a stem cell transplant for acute lymphoblastic leukemia, so the T cells may come from the graft donor.

The CDR3: CAWNRKNMNTEAFF. CDR3 in DNA: TGTGCCTGGAACAGGAAGAACATGAACACTGAAGCTTTCTTT. The chain has TRBV30 and TRBJ1-1; D possibly corresponds to TRBD1 (5 bases). V was cut by 4 bases and J by 0 bases, with 12 bases left in between. This CDR3 has 14 residues. Germline V CDR1 and CDR2: GTSNPN, SVGIG (reference sequence).

This clonotype was observed a handful of times. This chain links TRBV5-1 with TRBJ2-1, with 8 bases matching TRBD1. The junction had 2 bases not matched to a gene; V was cut back by 3 bases and J by 0 bases. The CDR3 is 15 amino acids. Germline assignment: CDR1 SGHRS and CDR2 YFSETQ. The CDR3 here is CASSSGQGSYNEQFF. For the CDR3, the DNA is TGCGCCAGCAGCTCCGGACAGGGCTCCTACAATGAGCAGTTCTTC.

The genes are TRBV2 and TRBJ1-6; the D gene is possibly TRBD1 (6 bases). Between the trimmed V and J ends, which lost 7 bases and 7 bases, there was a span of 23 bases. The germline V gene encodes CDR1 SNHLY and CDR2 FYNNEI. The CDR3 totals 17 residues. CDR3 sequence: CASKPSNPGATNSPLHF. The CDR3, as DNA: TGTGCCAGCAAACCTTCTAACCCGGGGGCCACCAATTCACCCCTCCACTTT.

The chain has TRBV11-2 and TRBJ2-3; possible D gene TRBD2, 6 bases. V was shortened by 7 bases and J by 0 bases, with 11 bases between the two germline ends. Germline V gene data show CDR1 as SGHAT and CDR2 as FQNNGV. CDR3 length: 14 amino acids. In DNA form, the CDR3 reads TGTGCCAGCAACTCGGGAGTAAGCACAGATACGCAGTATTTT. Translation: CASNSGVSTDTQYF.

This chain connects TRBV6-5 to TRBJ2-1; 8 nucleotides match TRBD1. Per germline, CDR1 MNHEY and CDR2 SVGAGI. The CDR3 has 15 residues. The V gene end was trimmed by 3 bases and the J gene end by 4 bases; junction bases not matched to a gene: 5. The CDR3 reads CASSYRQGLYNEQFF. The CDR3 DNA is TGTGCCAGCAGTTATAGACAGGGGCTTTACAATGAGCAGTTCTTC.

This clonotype showed up just a few times. The chain has TRBV3-1 and TRBJ1-4; possible D gene TRBD1, 5 bases. V shed 1 base and J shed 7 bases, with 10 bases lying between them. Germline lookup yields CDR1 LGHDT and CDR2 YNNKEL (reference sequence). The CDR3 is 14 residues long. CDR3 amino acids: CASSQVRRGEKLFF. The CDR3, as DNA: TGTGCCAGCAGCCAAGTTAGGAGGGGTGAAAAACTGTTTTTT.

This chain links TRBV7-2 with TRBJ1-5; no reliable D call. Germline-derived CDR1 and CDR2 are SGHTA and FQGNSA. Trimming removed 5 bases at V and 7 bases at J, with 12 bases between. The CDR3 totals 13 residues. This CDR3 is CASSLGLGQPQHF. DNA of the CDR3: TGTGCCAGCAGCCTGGGCCTGGGGCAGCCCCAGCATTTT.

The J gene is TRBJ2-4, the V gene TRBV11-2; TRBD2 matches 15 bases. Germline CDR1 and CDR2: SGHAT and FQNNGV. This CDR3 has 19 residues. J was trimmed by 7 bases and V by 5 bases; bases with no gene match: 15. The DNA of the CDR3 is TGTGCCAGCAGCCACCCCGGGACTAGCGGGGGGCCCCGGGCCAACATTCAGTACTTC. Protein product: CASSHPGTSGGPRANIQYF.

The chain uses TRBV20-1 and TRBJ1-2, with D possibly being TRBD1 (5 bases). Germline V gives CDR1 DFQATT, CDR2 SNEGSKA (reference sequence). This CDR3 contains 10 residues. The CDR3, as DNA: TGCGGCGGGGCGGCTTATGGCTACACCTTC. Its protein is CGGAAYGYTF.

V and J are TRBV6-5 and TRBJ2-7; TRBD1 agrees at 7 bases. The germline gives CDR1 MNHEY, CDR2 SVGAGI. The trim removed 2 bases at V and 2 bases at J, leaving 18 bases unmatched. This CDR3 spans 19 amino acids. As DNA, the CDR3 is TGTGCCAGCAGTTACCCATCGAAAGGAAGCAGGGGGAATCCCTACGAGCAGTACTTC. Protein sequence: CASSYPSKGSRGNPYEQYF.

The J gene is TRBJ2-3, the V gene TRBV10-3; 16 bases line up with TRBD2. The CDR3 has 15 residues. Germline CDR1 and CDR2: ENHRY and SYGVKD. V shed 7 bases, J shed 5 bases, and the junction held 3 bases outside the gene matches. Here the CDR3 reads CAIMGTSGGEDTQYF. The DNA of the CDR3 is TGTGCCATCATGGGGACTAGCGGGGGGGAAGATACGCAGTATTTT.

The genes are TRBV4-2 and TRBJ2-2, with D possibly called TRBD1 or TRBD2 (5 bases each). This CDR3 region has 17 residues. The V and J ends lost 0 bases and 0 bases respectively, with 11 bases between them. CDR1 is LGHNA and CDR2 is YNFKEQ in the germline V gene. The CDR3 region is CASSQDFRGSNTGELFF. CDR3 in DNA: TGTGCCAGCAGCCAAGATTTTCGGGGCTCGAACACCGGGGAGCTGTTTTTT.

The chain joins TRBV4-1 to TRBJ2-7, with TRBD1 identical over 7 bases. The V segment lost 4 bases and the J segment 2 bases; nucleotides outside the gene matches: 29. The CDR3 length is 22 residues. The V gene's germline CDR1 is MGHRA and CDR2 YSYEKL. CDR3 sequence reads: CASSPPRPRISRDSLLPYEQYF. Written as DNA, the CDR3 is TGCGCCAGCAGCCCCCCCCGGCCCCGTATATCCCGGGACAGTTTACTTCCCTACGAGCAGTACTTC.

This clonotype was seen a handful of times. J is TRBJ2-3 and V is TRBV5-6; D perhaps matches TRBD1 (6 bases). CDR3 length: 16 amino acids. Germline assignment: CDR1 SGHDT and CDR2 YYEEEE. Deletions cut 2 bases from V and 1 base from J, with 14 bases between. The CDR3 nucleotides are TGTGCCAGCAGCTTAGGGGGTTTCTGGCGCACAGATACGCAGTATTTT. It codes for CASSLGGFWRTDTQYF. Filled out from reference TRBV5-6 and TRBJ2-3, the complete variable domain reads DAGVTQSPTHLIKTRGQQVTLRCSPKSGHDTVSWYQQALGQGPQFIFQYYEEEERQRGNFPDRFSGHQFPNYSSELNVNALLLGDSALYLCASSLGGFWRTDTQYFGPGTRLTVL.

This clonotype was seen ten or more times. V gene TRBV4-2 combines with J gene TRBJ2-6, with D unresolved. The CDR3 totals 14 residues. Germline lookup yields CDR1 LGHNA and CDR2 YNFKEQ. Deletions cut 0 bases from V and 2 bases from J, with 2 bases between. The DNA of the CDR3 is TGTGCCAGCAGCCAAGACCCTGGGGCCAACGTCCTGACTTTC. Translating gives CASSQDPGANVLTF.

The rearrangement uses TRBV6-1 and TRBJ2-1; 12 nucleotides agree with TRBD2. The germline V gene encodes CDR1 MNHNS and CDR2 SASEGT. J lost 3 bases, V lost 6 bases, and 3 bases had no gene match. The length of the CDR3 is 15 residues. The CDR3 DNA reads as TGTGCCAGCAGCCAACTAGCGGGGGGCTACAATGAGCAGTTCTTC. Its translation is CASSQLAGGYNEQFF.

V gene TRBV24-1 combines with J gene TRBJ2-5; 11 bases are shared with TRBD1. The germline V gene has CDR1 KGHDR and CDR2 SFDVKD. The V and J ends lost 5 bases and 2 bases, in that order; junction bases with no gene match: 12. The CDR3 extends over 18 amino acids. CDR3 loop: CATSAGGTGGVRQETQYF. Here the CDR3 DNA reads TGTGCCACCAGTGCCGGAGGGACAGGGGGTGTAAGGCAAGAGACCCAGTACTTC.

This clonotype was found a few times. This rearrangement joins TRBV19 to TRBJ2-7; TRBD1 is a possible D gene (6 bases). Germline CDR1 reads LNHDA; CDR2 reads SQIVND (reference sequence). With 7 bases removed from V and 3 bases from J, the gap between germline ends came to 22 bases. The CDR3 spans 16 residues. The CDR3 reads CASTPQHTGTHYEQYF. In nucleotides, the CDR3 is TGTGCCAGTACTCCACAGCATACAGGGACCCACTACGAGCAGTACTTC.

The rearrangement uses TRBV24-1 and TRBJ2-2; no reliable D call. Germline loops: CDR1 KGHDR, CDR2 SFDVKD. V shed 9 bases and J shed 7 bases, with 8 bases lying between them. The CDR3 is 11 amino acids. The DNA of the CDR3 is TGTGCCACCGGTAAATTCGGGGAGCTGTTTTTT. Its protein product is CATGKFGELFF.

This clonotype was seen a handful of times. This chain uses TRBV30 with TRBJ2-2; a weak D match, TRBD1 (6 bases). The CDR3 loop spans 15 amino acids. The germline CDR1 and CDR2 sequences are GTSNPN and SVGIG (reference sequence). Trimming removed 4 bases at V and 5 bases at J, with 17 bases between. The chain's CDR3 is CAWNRQELLTGELFF. In DNA form, the CDR3 reads TGTGCCTGGAATAGACAGGAGCTTTTAACCGGGGAGCTGTTTTTT.

The rearrangement joins TRBV20-1 to TRBJ2-1; D is possibly TRBD1 (5 bases). The germline V gene encodes CDR1 DFQATT and CDR2 SNEGSKA (reference sequence). V shed 2 bases and J shed 3 bases, with 8 bases lying between them. The CDR3 loop spans 13 amino acids. CDR3 DNA: TGCAGTGCTAGACCGACAGTCTACAATGAGCAGTTCTTC. Translated, it gives CSARPTVYNEQFF.

The rearrangement joins TRBV12-3 or TRBV12-4 to TRBJ2-1, with 13 nucleotides matching TRBD2. V shed 4 bases and J 0 bases; nucleotides not matched to a gene: 9. The CDR3 loop spans 19 amino acids. DNA of the CDR3: TGTGCCAGCAGTTCCCTGACTAGCGGGGGGTATAGCTCCTACAATGAGCAGTTCTTC. Protein product: CASSSLTSGGYSSYNEQFF.

V gene TRBV10-3 combines with J gene TRBJ2-3; no reliable D call. V lost 0 bases and J lost 2, with 15 bases in between. CDR3 length: 17 residues. Germline V gene lookup returns CDR1 ENHRY and CDR2 SYGVKD. In nucleotides, the CDR3 is TGTGCCATCAGTGAGTCGACTGCCAGGAGATACACAGATACGCAGTATTTT. It specifies CAISESTARRYTDTQYF.

This chain joins TRBV11-2 and TRBJ1-1; perhaps TRBD1 as D (6 bases). The CDR3 length is 15 residues. Trimming took off 5 bases at V and 11 bases at J, with 24 bases between the two ends. Germline V gives CDR1 SGHAT, CDR2 FQNNGV. The CDR3 protein is CASSPLRGQLSGAFF. The CDR3 DNA follows: TGTGCCAGCAGCCCCCTGAGGGGACAATTATCTGGGGCTTTCTTT. Filled out from reference TRBV11-2 and TRBJ1-1, the complete variable domain reads EAGVAQSPRYKIIEKRQSVAFWCNPISGHATLYWYQQILGQGPKLLIQFQNNGVVDDSQLPKDRFSAERLKGVDSTLKIQPAKLEDSAVYLCASSPLRGQLSGAFFGQGTRLTVV.

This clonotype was seen a few times. The V and J genes are TRBV20-1 and TRBJ2-1, with TRBD1 identical over 7 bases. Germline values: CDR1 DFQATT, CDR2 SNEGSKA (reference sequence). This CDR3 spans 15 amino acids. With 3 bases clipped from V and 4 bases from J, the junction kept 9 bases outside the gene matches. The CDR3 loop reads CSASDRVIGYNEQFF. The CDR3 coding sequence is TGCAGTGCTAGTGACAGGGTCATAGGGTACAATGAGCAGTTCTTC.

The V call is TRBV12-3 or TRBV12-4, the J call TRBJ2-7, with a weak D call TRBD2 (5 bases). The CDR3 is made up of 16 amino acids. Trimming took off 3 bases at V and 0 bases at J, with 15 bases between the two ends. The CDR3 spells CASSFGRGLGSYEQYF. The CDR3 DNA sequence: TGTGCCAGCAGTTTCGGACGAGGGTTGGGCTCCTACGAGCAGTACTTC.

The rearrangement links TRBV2 to TRBJ1-4; TRBD1 matches 7 bases. V trimming: 4 bases; J trimming: 0 bases; junction bases outside the gene matches: 8. The V gene's germline CDR1 is SNHLY and CDR2 FYNNEI. The CDR3 length is 17 residues. The DNA for the CDR3 is TGTGCCAGCAGTGTTAACAGGGGCCTTGCAACTAATGAAAAACTGTTTTTT. Translation gives CASSVNRGLATNEKLFF.